This entry lists 8 T cell receptor beta chains sequenced from one sample in a study of T cells after yellow fever vaccination. TCRdb re-analysed the 5' RACE reads in MiXCR, keeping a single row per CDR3 protein. The sample records a few hundred thousand distinct CDR3 sequences, roughly a sixth being singletons. The sample in question was PBMCs, obtained less than 6 days after the first yellow fever vaccination. The receptors here all came from a man between 18 and 35 years old who received the YFV17D yellow fever vaccine.

This clonotype appeared many times. V and J are TRBV7-2 and TRBJ1-2; a weak D match, TRBD1 (5 bases). CDR3 size: 15 residues. Trimming removed 0 bases at V and 4 bases at J, with 12 bases between. Germline V CDR1 and CDR2: SGHTA, FQGNSA. CDR3 coding DNA: TGTGCCAGCAGCTTAGCGCGGAGACAGTCCTATGGCTACACCTTC. It encodes CASSLARRQSYGYTF.

This clonotype has only a few counts. The chain carries TRBV6-5 and TRBJ1-1, with D hard to call. CDR1 MNHEY and CDR2 SVGAGI come from the germline V gene. V shed 3 bases and J shed 7 bases, with 18 bases lying between them. The CDR3 contains 15 residues. CDR3 protein: CASSYNGDVKDEAFF. Written as DNA, the CDR3 is TGTGCCAGCAGTTATAACGGGGATGTTAAGGATGAAGCTTTCTTT.

In this sample, this clonotype turned up a few times. The J gene is TRBJ2-3, the V gene TRBV20-1, with D possibly matching TRBD1 (5 bases). CDR1 is DFQATT, CDR2 SNEGSKA, per germline (reference sequence). V was pared by 6 bases and J by 3 bases, with 16 bases between. The CDR3 loop spans 14 amino acids. As DNA, the CDR3 is TGCAGTGCCAATTCGATTGACAGAACAGATACGCAGTATTTT. This translates into CSANSIDRTDTQYF.

This chain connects TRBV11-2 to TRBJ2-5, with D perhaps matching TRBD1 or TRBD2 (5 bases each). Germline loops: CDR1 SGHAT, CDR2 FQNNGV. The CDR3 has 16 residues. V lost 6 bases and J lost 2, with 19 bases in between. Here the CDR3 reads CASRPLSGTQQETQYF. The CDR3 DNA follows: TGTGCCAGCAGGCCACTTTCAGGGACCCAACAAGAGACCCAGTACTTC.

This clonotype was seen repeatedly, ten times or more. The chain carries TRBV12-3 or TRBV12-4 and TRBJ2-3; 9 nucleotides line up with TRBD1. V gave up 6 bases and J gave up 3 bases; unmatched junction bases: 7. This CDR3 has 15 residues. The CDR3 here is CASRHNRGRTDTQYF. The CDR3 nucleotides are TGTGCCAGCAGACACAACAGGGGGCGGACAGATACGCAGTATTTT.

This clonotype has just a few counts. The chain combines TRBV5-1 with TRBJ1-2; D gene ambiguous. Germline-derived CDR1 and CDR2 are SGHRS and YFSETQ. The CDR3 is 12 amino acids. V was trimmed by 5 bases and J by 3 bases, leaving 8 bases between them. CDR3 sequence: CASRASDYGYTF. CDR3 sequence (DNA): TGCGCCAGCAGGGCATCTGACTATGGCTACACCTTC.

The CDR3 protein is CASSERQGEQPQHF. Written as DNA, the CDR3 is TGTGCCAGCAGTGAGCGGCAGGGGGAACAGCCCCAGCATTTT. This chain joins TRBV2 and TRBJ1-5; 7 bases are a match to TRBD1. The CDR3 consists of 14 residues. Germline CDR1 reads SNHLY; CDR2 reads FYNNEI. V trimming: 3 bases; J trimming: 7 bases; junction bases outside the gene matches: 6.

CDR3 nucleotide sequence: TGTGCCAGCAGGCCCGAAGGGGACGAGCAGTACTTC. Translated, it gives CASRPEGDEQYF. V gene TRBV7-8 combines with J gene TRBJ2-7; the D gene is possibly TRBD1 (5 bases). The germline V and J ends were trimmed by 6 bases and 5 bases, with 11 bases remaining between them. CDR1 is SGHVS, CDR2 FQNEAQ, per germline. The CDR3 covers 12 residues. The full variable domain, completed using reference TRBV7-8 and TRBJ2-7, is GAGVSQSPRYKVAKRGQDVALRCDPISGHVSLFWYQQALGQGPEFLTYFQNEAQLDKSGLPSDRFFAERPEGSVSTLKIQRTQQEDSAVYLCASRPEGDEQYFGPGTRLTVT.